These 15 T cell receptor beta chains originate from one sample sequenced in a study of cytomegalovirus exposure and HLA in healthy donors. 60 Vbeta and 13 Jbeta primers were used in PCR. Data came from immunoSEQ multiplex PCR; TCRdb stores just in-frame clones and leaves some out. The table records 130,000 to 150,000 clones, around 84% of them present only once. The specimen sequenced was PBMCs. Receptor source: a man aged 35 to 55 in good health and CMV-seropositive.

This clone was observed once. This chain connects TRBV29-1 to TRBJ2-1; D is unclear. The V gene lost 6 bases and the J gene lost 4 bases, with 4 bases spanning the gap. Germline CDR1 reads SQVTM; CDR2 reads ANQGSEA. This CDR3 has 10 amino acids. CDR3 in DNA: TGCAGCGTGGCATACAATGAGCAGTTCTTC. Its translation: CSVAYNEQFF.

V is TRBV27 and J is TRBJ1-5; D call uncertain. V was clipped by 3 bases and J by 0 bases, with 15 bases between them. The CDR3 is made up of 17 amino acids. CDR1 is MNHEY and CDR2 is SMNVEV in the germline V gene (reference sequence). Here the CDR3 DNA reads TGTGCCAGCAGTTTCGCGGGGATGAGCGGTAGCAATCAGCCCCAGCATTTT. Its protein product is CASSFAGMSGSNQPQHF.

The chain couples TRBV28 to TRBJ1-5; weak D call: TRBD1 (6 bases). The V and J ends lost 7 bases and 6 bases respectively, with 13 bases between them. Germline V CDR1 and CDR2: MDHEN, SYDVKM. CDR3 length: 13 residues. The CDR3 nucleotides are TGTGCCAGCAAGGGGGGGCTTTCTCAGCCCCAGCATTTT. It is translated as CASKGGLSQPQHF.

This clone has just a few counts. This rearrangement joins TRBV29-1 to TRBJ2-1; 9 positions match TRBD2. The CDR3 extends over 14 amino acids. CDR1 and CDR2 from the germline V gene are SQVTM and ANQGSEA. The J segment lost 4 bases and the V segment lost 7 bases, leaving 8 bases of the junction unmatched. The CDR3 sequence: CSAPVAGDYNEQFF. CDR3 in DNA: TGCAGCGCCCCCGTAGCGGGAGATTACAATGAGCAGTTCTTC.

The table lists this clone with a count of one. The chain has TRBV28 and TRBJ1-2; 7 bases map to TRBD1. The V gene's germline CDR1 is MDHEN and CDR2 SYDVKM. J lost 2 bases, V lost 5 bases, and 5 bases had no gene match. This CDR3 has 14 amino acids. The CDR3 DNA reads TGTGCCAGCAGTAGGGGACAGACGAACTATGGCTACACCTTC. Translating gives CASSRGQTNYGYTF.

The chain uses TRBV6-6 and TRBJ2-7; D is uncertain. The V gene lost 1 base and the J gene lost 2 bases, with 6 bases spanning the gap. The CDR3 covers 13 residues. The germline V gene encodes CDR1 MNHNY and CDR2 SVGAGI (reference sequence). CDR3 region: CASSYLQTYEQYF. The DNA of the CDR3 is TGTGCCAGCAGTTACTTGCAGACCTACGAGCAGTACTTC.

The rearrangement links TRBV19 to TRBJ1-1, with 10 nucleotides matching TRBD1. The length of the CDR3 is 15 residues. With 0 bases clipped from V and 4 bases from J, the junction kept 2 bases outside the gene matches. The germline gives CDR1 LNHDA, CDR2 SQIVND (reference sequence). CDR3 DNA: TGTGCCAGTAGTATAGAGGGGACAGGGGTCACTGAAGCTTTCTTT. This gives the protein CASSIEGTGVTEAFF. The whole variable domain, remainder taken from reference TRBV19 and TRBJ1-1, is DGGITQSPKYLFRKEGQNVTLSCEQNLNHDAMYWYRQDPGQGLRLIYYSQIVNDFQKGDIAEGYSVSREKKESFPLTVTSAQKNPTAFYLCASSIEGTGVTEAFFGQGTRLTVV.

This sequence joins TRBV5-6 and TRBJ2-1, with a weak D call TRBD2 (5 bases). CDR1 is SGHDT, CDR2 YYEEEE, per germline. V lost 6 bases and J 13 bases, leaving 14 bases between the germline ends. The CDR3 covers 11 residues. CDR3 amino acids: CASNGEEAQFF. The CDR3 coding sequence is TGTGCCAGCAACGGTGAGGAGGCCCAGTTCTTC.

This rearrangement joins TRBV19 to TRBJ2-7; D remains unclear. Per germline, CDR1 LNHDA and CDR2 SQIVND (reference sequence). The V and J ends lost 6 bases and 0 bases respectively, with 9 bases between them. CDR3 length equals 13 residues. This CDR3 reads CASSTLASYEQYF. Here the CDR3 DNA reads TGTGCCAGTAGCACCTTGGCCTCCTACGAGCAGTACTTC.

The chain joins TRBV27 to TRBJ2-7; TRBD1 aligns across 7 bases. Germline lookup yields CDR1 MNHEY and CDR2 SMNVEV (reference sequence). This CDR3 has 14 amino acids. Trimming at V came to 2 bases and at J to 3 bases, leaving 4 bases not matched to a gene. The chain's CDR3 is CASSLGRTGYEQYF. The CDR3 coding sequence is TGTGCCAGCAGTTTAGGGCGGACAGGCTACGAGCAGTACTTC.

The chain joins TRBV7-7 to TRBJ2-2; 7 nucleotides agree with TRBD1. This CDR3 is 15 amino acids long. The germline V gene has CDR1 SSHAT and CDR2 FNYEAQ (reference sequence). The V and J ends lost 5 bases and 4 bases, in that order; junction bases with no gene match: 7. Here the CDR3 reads CASSRTGAGTGELFF. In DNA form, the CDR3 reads TGTGCCAGCAGCCGCACAGGGGCTGGCACCGGGGAGCTGTTTTTT.

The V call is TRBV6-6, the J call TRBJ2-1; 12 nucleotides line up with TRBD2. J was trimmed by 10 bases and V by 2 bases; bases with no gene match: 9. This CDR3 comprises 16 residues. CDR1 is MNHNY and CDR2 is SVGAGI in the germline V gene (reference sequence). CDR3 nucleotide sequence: TGTGCCAGCAGTTACGGGCTAGCGGGAGGGATAGGCGAGCAGTTCTTC. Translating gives CASSYGLAGGIGEQFF.

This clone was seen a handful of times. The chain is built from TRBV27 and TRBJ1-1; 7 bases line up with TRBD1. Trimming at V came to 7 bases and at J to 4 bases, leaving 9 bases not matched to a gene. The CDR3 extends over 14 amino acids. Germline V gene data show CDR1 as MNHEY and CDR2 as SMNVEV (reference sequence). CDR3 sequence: CASKLTGLVTEAFF. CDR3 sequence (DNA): TGTGCCAGCAAATTGACAGGGTTGGTCACTGAAGCTTTCTTT.

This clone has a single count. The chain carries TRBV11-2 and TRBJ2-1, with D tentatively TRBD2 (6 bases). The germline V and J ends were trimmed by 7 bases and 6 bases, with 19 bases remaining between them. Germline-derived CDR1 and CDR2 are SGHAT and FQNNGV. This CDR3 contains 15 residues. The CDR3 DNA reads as TGTGCCAGCAACCGCGAGGGCCTGGGGGGCAATGAGCAGTTCTTC. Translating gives CASNREGLGGNEQFF. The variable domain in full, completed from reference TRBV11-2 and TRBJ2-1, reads EAGVAQSPRYKIIEKRQSVAFWCNPISGHATLYWYQQILGQGPKLLIQFQNNGVVDDSQLPKDRFSAERLKGVDSTLKIQPAKLEDSAVYLCASNREGLGGNEQFFGPGTRLTVL.

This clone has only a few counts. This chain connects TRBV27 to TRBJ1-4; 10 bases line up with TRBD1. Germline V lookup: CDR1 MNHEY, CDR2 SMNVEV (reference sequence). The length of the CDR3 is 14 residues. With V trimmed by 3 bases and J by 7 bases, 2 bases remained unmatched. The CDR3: CASSLRTGGEKLFF. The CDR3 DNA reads TGTGCCAGCAGTTTGAGGACAGGGGGTGAAAAACTGTTTTTT.